This T cell receptor (beta chain) is drawn from a study of CD8 T cells in Susac syndrome (dated by TCRdb to the late 2010s). Study-wide context: The study used repertoire sequencing to test whether antigen drove CD8+ T cell activation and differentiation in Susac syndrome. CD8+ T cell repertoire clonality was compared between around eleven healthy donors, some 14 Susac syndrome patients and roughly 15 multiple sclerosis patients. Paper-wide results and their limitations: The number of individuals in the TCR sequencing and HLA analysis was recognized as being relatively small.

Peripheral blood CD8+ and CD4+ T cells from healthy donors, Susac syndrome patients and multiple sclerosis patients were profiled using high-throughput TCR beta sequencing. Multiple sclerosis controls were treatment-naive patients with stable or active relapsing-remitting disease fulfilling revised McDonald criteria. Bulk CD8+ and CD4+ T cells were purified by magnetic negative isolation, whereas CD8+ TEMRA cells were enriched by FACS. Blood was drawn into EDTA tubes, processed within 24 hours, and PBMCs were isolated by density gradient centrifugation. PBMCs destined for TCR sequencing were cryopreserved in liquid nitrogen and later thawed in a 37 °C water bath. A purity of at least 90% was achieved for sorted or isolated CD4+, CD8+ and CD8+ TEMRA cells. To note about this clonotype: Its antigen specificity is not known. Qualities for individual bases were not recorded, and no much larger clone is one base off.

Reading from cysteine to phenylalanine, the CDR3 counts 14 amino acids. Kept here is only the CDR3 DNA, which spans 42 bases and is read in frame from base 1. V lost 5 bases and J lost 7 bases; the stretch between them is 15 bases long. In the germline V gene, CDR1 corresponds to SGHTA and CDR2 to FQGTGA. RNA was extracted using the RNeasy kit, and roughly 0.5 to 1 microgram was reverse transcribed with random hexamers. The immunoSEQ multiplex PCR assay, which covers 54 Vbeta and 13 Jbeta segments, was used to amplify TCR beta CDR3 regions. PCR amplification bias was corrected using a synthetic template baseline for primer optimization and computational correction. On the study's bioinformatics: Reads were assigned to V, D and J genes according to IMGT and analyzed in immunoSEQ Analyzer, with only productive sequences retained. To calculate clonality, Shannon entropy was normalized by log2 of the number of productive unique sequences and then subtracted from one. Public and private clones were assessed among the 100 most prevalent clones of each patient and control. Susac-specific clones were defined as absent from healthy and MS cohorts, roughly 1,100 published viral clones and other ImmuneACCESS disease sequences. TCRdb reran the public reads through fastp at Q25 and MiXCR, keeping productive beta chains. Merged by CDR3 protein, the rows form single entries marked with the most common genes and DNA. TCRdb assigned the V and J calls; the authors' analysis was not used. The sample records approximately 300,000 distinct CDR3 sequences, around nine tenths of which are singletons. The ten largest make up around 0.18% of the sample.

The origin of this receptor is a human donor with multiple sclerosis. The sequenced material came from CD8+ T cells from PBMCs. This receptor chain uses TRBV7-3 and TRBJ2-1, with the identity of the D gene unclear. The CDR3 region reads CASSRTWNENEQFF. In nucleotide form, the sequence is TGTGCCAGCAGCCGGACGTGGAATGAGAATGAGCAGTTCTTC.